This T cell receptor beta chain was sequenced during a study of T cell responses to AZD1222 COVID-19 vaccine. Study-level results: Baseline serology detected seropositivity in only six AZD1222 recipients. Repertoires in all cases were sampled only once the peak T cell response had passed. Most donors were white British, females outnumbered males, and clonal diversity was possibly underestimated.

In the case of this clone: Its matching antigen is unknown.

Sequencing was performed with immunoSEQ multiplex PCR; in TCRdb, only in-frame clones are kept and a portion is missing. The profile shows about 260,000 clones, roughly 93% of them singletons. This CDR3 has 15 amino acids. V lost 5 bases and J 4 bases, leaving 14 bases between the germline ends. Germline CDR1 SEHNR, CDR2 FQNEAQ (reference sequence). V gene TRBV7-9 combines with J gene TRBJ1-4; TRBD1 is a possible D gene (5 bases). This TCR was recovered from an adult in good health. The source material was peripheral blood, sampled on day 0 of AZD1222 vaccination. In nucleotides, the CDR3 is TGTGCCAGCAGCCCCTGGGAGGGGATTAATGAAAAACTGTTTTTT. Residues: CASSPWEGINEKLFF.